These 27 T cell receptor beta chains were all obtained from the same sample, sequenced in a study of ipilimumab plus nivolumab after autologous stem cell transplantation. The method was immunoSEQ multiplex PCR; TCRdb's version includes in-frame clones alone and lacks a portion of them. The sample consists of some 15,000 clones, around 81% of them appearing once. The source material was PBMCs, sampled in a trial of ipilimumab plus nivolumab as post-transplant consolidation. All receptors derive from a male donor with diffuse large B-cell lymphoma.

The CDR3 here is CATTSGGASDTQYF. CDR3 sequence (DNA): TGTGCCACAACTAGCGGGGGGGCCTCAGATACGCAGTATTTT. The J gene is TRBJ2-3, the V gene TRBV6-1; 13 bases are shared with TRBD2. V lost 10 bases, J lost 4 bases, and 5 bases stayed unmatched. The CDR3 has 14 amino acids. Germline-derived CDR1 and CDR2 are MNHNS and SASEGT.

This rearrangement joins TRBV11-1 to TRBJ2-7; TRBD1 might be the D (6 bases). V was trimmed by 5 bases and J by 4 bases, leaving 9 bases between them. The CDR3 has 12 amino acids. Germline V gene lookup returns CDR1 SGHAT and CDR2 FQDESV (reference sequence). CDR3 in amino acids: CASSLTGYEQYF. The CDR3 coding sequence is TGTGCCAGCAGCCTAACAGGGTACGAGCAGTACTTC.

This sequence joins TRBV14 and TRBJ2-5; D is ambiguous. From germline, CDR1 is SGHDN and CDR2 FVKESK. With 1 base removed from V and 4 bases from J, the gap between germline ends came to 13 bases. The CDR3 loop spans 15 amino acids. DNA of the CDR3: TGTGCCAGCAGCCAAGTTCGACCGACGAGAGAGACCCAGTACTTC. The encoded protein is CASSQVRPTRETQYF.

The V and J genes are TRBV5-6 and TRBJ1-6, with D possibly matching TRBD1 (6 bases). Per germline, CDR1 SGHDT and CDR2 YYEEEE. The length of the CDR3 is 14 residues. Trimming left V 1 base short and J 9 bases short, with 11 bases between. The CDR3 DNA follows: TGTGCCAGCAGCTTGTACGGGACATTTTCACCCCTCCACTTT. It specifies CASSLYGTFSPLHF.

J is TRBJ2-2 and V is TRBV7-2; D may be TRBD2 (6 bases). The CDR3 consists of 16 residues. V lost 5 bases and J 4 bases, leaving 17 bases between the germline ends. In germline, CDR1 is SGHTA, CDR2 FQGNSA. In DNA form, the CDR3 reads TGTGCCAGCAGCCGCCGGAGCGCCGGGGGCACCGGGGAGCTGTTTTTT. The encoded protein is CASSRRSAGGTGELFF.

The chain links TRBV7-2 to TRBJ2-1; tentatively, D is TRBD2 (6 bases). Germline V gene data show CDR1 as SGHTA and CDR2 as FQGNSA. There are 15 residues in the CDR3. V was clipped by 5 bases and J by 9 bases, with 20 bases between them. The CDR3 nucleotides read TGTGCCAGCAGCCCCGGGACTGCGGCCGGGGGTGAGCAGTTCTTC. It translates to CASSPGTAAGGEQFF.

The chain has TRBV7-2 and TRBJ2-7; 14 positions agree with TRBD2. The ends lost 5 bases at V and 4 bases at J; junction bases unmatched: 4. Germline CDR1 and CDR2: SGHTA and FQGNSA. This CDR3 has 15 residues. CDR3: CASSLGTSGGYEQYF. CDR3 coding DNA: TGTGCCAGCAGCCTAGGGACTAGCGGGGGATACGAGCAGTACTTC.

The J gene is TRBJ2-1, the V gene TRBV19; 11 bases align to TRBD2. Germline V gives CDR1 LNHDA, CDR2 SQIVND (reference sequence). With V trimmed by 7 bases and J by 5 bases, 7 bases remained unmatched. The CDR3 is made up of 15 amino acids. CDR3 amino acids: CASTAGLAGHNEQFF. For the CDR3, the DNA is TGTGCCAGTACCGCAGGACTAGCGGGCCACAATGAGCAGTTCTTC.

The V gene is TRBV5-1, the J gene TRBJ1-1; TRBD1 agrees at 8 bases. V dropped 4 bases and J dropped 1; count of bases not matched to a gene: 6. Germline CDR1 and CDR2: SGHRS and YFSETQ. This CDR3 spans 15 amino acids. The CDR3 spells CASSSVDRGNTEAFF. CDR3 sequence (DNA): TGCGCCAGCAGCAGCGTCGACAGGGGGAACACTGAAGCTTTCTTT.

The rearrangement links TRBV30 to TRBJ1-6; TRBD1 might be the D (5 bases). CDR3 length equals 15 residues. Trimming took off 2 bases at V and 5 bases at J, with 13 bases between the two ends. Germline V gives CDR1 GTSNPN, CDR2 SVGIG (reference sequence). The CDR3 DNA sequence: TGTGCCTGGAGTAGGGGTGCGGGGGATAATTCACCCCTCCACTTT. Translation: CAWSRGAGDNSPLHF.

The rearrangement links TRBV2 to TRBJ2-4; no clear D gene. The ends were cut back, 7 bases at V and 4 bases at J, with 11 bases in the middle. This CDR3 is 13 amino acids long. Germline assignment: CDR1 SNHLY and CDR2 FYNNEI. CDR3 protein: CASKGPGKNIQYF. In DNA, the CDR3 is TGTGCCAGCAAGGGCCCAGGAAAAAACATTCAGTACTTC.

The CDR3 spells CASSMDGSSYEQYF. The CDR3 bases are TGTGCCAGTAGTATGGACGGGAGCTCCTACGAGCAGTACTTC. The chain combines TRBV19 with TRBJ2-7, with D possibly TRBD2 on 6 matching bases. Looked up from germline, CDR1 is LNHDA and CDR2 is SQIVND (reference sequence). V lost 3 bases, J lost 0 bases, and 9 bases lay in between. The CDR3 consists of 14 residues.

The rearrangement joins TRBV4-1 to TRBJ1-3, with 7 nucleotides matching TRBD1. Trimming at V came to 3 bases and at J to 0 bases, leaving 5 bases not matched to a gene. CDR1 and CDR2 from the germline V gene are MGHRA and YSYEKL. The CDR3 is 16 residues long. The CDR3: CASSHPTGTSGNTIYF. CDR3 nucleotides: TGCGCCAGCAGCCACCCGACAGGGACCTCTGGAAACACCATATATTTT.

This clone was observed a handful of times. This chain connects TRBV5-1 to TRBJ1-6; 7 nucleotides agree with TRBD1. CDR3 length equals 15 residues. CDR1 is SGHRS and CDR2 is YFSETQ in the germline V gene. V shed 0 bases, J shed 7 bases, and the junction held 4 bases outside the gene matches. This chain's CDR3 is CASSLGQGPNSPLHF. CDR3 sequence (DNA): TGCGCCAGCAGCTTGGGACAGGGACCAAATTCACCCCTCCACTTT.

The chain carries TRBV6-8 and TRBJ2-3, with 12 bases that match TRBD2. This CDR3 has 20 amino acids. V lost 2 bases, J lost 4 bases, and 16 bases stayed unmatched. Germline CDR1 and CDR2: MNHGY and SAAAGT. CDR3 sequence reads: CASSYRTLAGGANLSDTQYF. In DNA, the CDR3 is TGTGCCAGCAGTTACCGTACACTAGCGGGGGGAGCGAATTTGTCAGATACGCAGTATTTT.

J is TRBJ1-3 and V is TRBV6-5; tentatively, D is TRBD1 (5 bases). The germline gives CDR1 MNHEY, CDR2 SVGAGI. V was clipped by 6 bases and J by 4 bases, with 13 bases between them. This CDR3 spans 14 amino acids. The CDR3 nucleotides are TGTGCCAGCAGGCACAGGACTCCGGGAAACACCATATATTTT. Its translation is CASRHRTPGNTIYF.

The rearrangement uses TRBV6-5 and TRBJ2-5; a weak D match, TRBD1 (5 bases). The germline gives CDR1 MNHEY, CDR2 SVGAGI. The CDR3 covers 13 residues. V lost 5 bases, J lost 5 bases, and 12 bases lay in between. CDR3 nucleotide sequence: TGTGCCAGCAGTCGGTCAGGGTTGGAGACCCAGTACTTC. Protein product: CASSRSGLETQYF.

V usage is TRBV9 and J usage is TRBJ1-3, with D unresolved. Germline loops: CDR1 SGDLS, CDR2 YYNGEE. Trimming removed 4 bases at V and 0 bases at J, with 11 bases between. The CDR3 loop spans 15 amino acids. CDR3 sequence (DNA): TGTGCCAGCAGCATTTACGGGAGCTCTGGAAACACCATATATTTT. It specifies CASSIYGSSGNTIYF.

The rearrangement joins TRBV6-1 to TRBJ2-5; maybe TRBD1 (6 bases). CDR3 size: 16 residues. Germline CDR1 reads MNHNS; CDR2 reads SASEGT. V lost 0 bases to trimming and J lost 5 bases, with 16 bases between them. CDR3 bases: TGTGCCAGCAGTGAAGCGGTAGGCAGGGGCGGTGAGACCCAGTACTTC. This gives the protein CASSEAVGRGGETQYF.

The CDR3 bases are TGTGCCAGCAGCCGACTAGCGGGGGACTACAATGAGCAGTTCTTC. It specifies CASSRLAGDYNEQFF. This chain uses TRBV13 with TRBJ2-1, with TRBD2 matching 12 bases. Trimming took 5 bases from V and 3 from J; bases not matched to a gene: 2. The CDR3 length is 15 residues. Germline V CDR1 and CDR2: PRHDT, FYEKMQ (reference sequence).

The chain is built from TRBV7-9 and TRBJ2-7; D ambiguous. The CDR3 is 14 amino acids. With 1 base removed from V and 5 bases from J, the gap between germline ends came to 12 bases. Germline V gene data show CDR1 as SEHNR and CDR2 as FQNEAQ (reference sequence). CDR3 nucleotides: TGTGCCAGCAGCTTAGGTGTCCAACCTCACGAGCAGTACTTC. Translation: CASSLGVQPHEQYF.

Here the CDR3 DNA reads TGTGCCAGCAGCTTAACAGGGGCGGGTGCCAAGACCCAGTACTTC. This codes for CASSLTGAGAKTQYF. The chain combines TRBV7-3 with TRBJ2-5; the D call may be TRBD1 or TRBD2 (5 bases each). V was pared by 0 bases and J by 6 bases, with 14 bases between. The CDR3 extends over 15 amino acids. Germline values: CDR1 SGHTA, CDR2 FQGTGA.

The CDR3: CARSLDKDNSPLHF. CDR3 coding DNA: TGTGCCAGAAGCTTGGACAAAGATAATTCACCCCTCCACTTT. J is TRBJ1-6 and V is TRBV5-3; no clear D gene. TRBV5-3 falls under the ORF class, with uncertain function. CDR3 size: 14 residues. With 0 bases removed from V and 5 bases from J, the gap between germline ends came to 6 bases.

The V and J genes are TRBV6-1 and TRBJ1-1; no definite D call. Germline values: CDR1 MNHNS, CDR2 SASEGT. The CDR3 is 13 residues long. The germline V and J ends were trimmed by 7 bases and 5 bases, with 14 bases remaining between them. Written as DNA, the CDR3 is TGTGCCAGCAAGCTAAGCCCTGGAACTGAAGCTTTCTTT. Amino acid sequence: CASKLSPGTEAFF.

J is TRBJ2-7 and V is TRBV28; D may match TRBD1 or TRBD2 (5 bases each). V lost 6 bases to trimming and J lost 2 bases, with 20 bases between them. Germline-derived CDR1 and CDR2 are MDHEN and SYDVKM. This CDR3 is built from 16 residues. The CDR3 sequence: CASRSPAFLGAYEQYF. CDR3 in DNA: TGTGCCAGCAGATCGCCGGCCTTCCTGGGGGCCTACGAGCAGTACTTC.

The chain uses TRBV19 and TRBJ2-2; possible D gene TRBD1, 6 bases. Germline V gives CDR1 LNHDA, CDR2 SQIVND (reference sequence). V was shortened by 4 bases and J by 3 bases, with 18 bases between the two germline ends. This CDR3 spans 17 amino acids. Written as DNA, the CDR3 is TGTGCCAGTAGTAAACGTCTCCGGGACACCTACACCGGGGAGCTGTTTTTT. Protein sequence: CASSKRLRDTYTGELFF.

The rearrangement joins TRBV7-2 to TRBJ2-5; possibly TRBD2 for D (7 bases). CDR1 SGHTA and CDR2 FQGNSA come from the germline V gene. V was trimmed by 3 bases and J by 1 base, leaving 9 bases between them. The CDR3 totals 14 residues. CDR3 DNA sequence: TGTGCCAGCAGCTTCGGGGGGCCCCAAGAGACCCAGTACTTC. Protein product: CASSFGGPQETQYF. Looking up the rest from reference TRBV7-2 and TRBJ2-5 gives the full variable domain: GAGVSQSPSNKVTEKGKDVELRCDPISGHTALYWYRQSLGQGLEFLIYFQGNSAPDKSGLPSDRFSAERTGGSVSTLTIQRTQQEDSAVYLCASSFGGPQETQYFGPGTRLLVL.